This is a list of T cell receptor beta chains from one sample in a study of T cell responses to AZD1222 COVID-19 vaccine. Sequenced by immunoSEQ multiplex PCR; TCRdb stores in-frame clones only, minus some. The sample holds some 100,000 clones, around 89% seen once. The sample in question was peripheral blood, obtained 28 days after the second AZD1222 dose. These receptors came from an adult who received the AZD1222 COVID-19 vaccine. The CDR3 runs from the conserved cysteine through the conserved F or W. Fields, in order: J gene, CDR3 length, D gene, clone size, V gene, CDR3 DNA, CDR3 protein. The D gene is left open where the match is weak. Only some rows state a clone size, as once, few, many or a class for expanded clones.

j_call: TRBJ1-1
cdr3_length: 14
d_call: .
clone_size: few
v_call: TRBV7-9
cdr3_nt: TGTGCCAGCAGCTTAAATACTCTTAAGGCTGAAGCTTTCTTT
cdr3_aa: CASSLNTLKAEAFF

j_call: TRBJ2-1
cdr3_length: 14
d_call: .
clone_size: .
v_call: TRBV27
cdr3_nt: TGTGCCAGCAGTTTATCGAATAGGGGGGATGAGCAGTTCTTC
cdr3_aa: CASSLSNRGDEQFF

j_call: TRBJ2-1
cdr3_length: 12
d_call: .
clone_size: .
v_call: TRBV27
cdr3_nt: TGTGCCAGCAGTGAAGGGTACAATGAGCAGTTCTTC
cdr3_aa: CASSEGYNEQFF

j_call: TRBJ2-5
cdr3_length: 12
d_call: .
clone_size: .
v_call: TRBV7-9
cdr3_nt: TGTGCCAGCAGCTGGTACCAAGAGACCCAGTACTTC
cdr3_aa: CASSWYQETQYF

j_call: TRBJ2-7
cdr3_length: 16
d_call: .
clone_size: .
v_call: TRBV6-6
cdr3_nt: TGTGCCAGCAGGACAGGATATGGGACATTCTCCTACGAGCAGTACTTC
cdr3_aa: CASRTGYGTFSYEQYF

j_call: TRBJ2-7
cdr3_length: 14
d_call: .
clone_size: .
v_call: TRBV7-8
cdr3_nt: TGTGCCAGCAGCTTAGGAGGGTCCACCTACGAGCAGTACTTC
cdr3_aa: CASSLGGSTYEQYF

j_call: TRBJ1-1
cdr3_length: 14
d_call: .
clone_size: .
v_call: TRBV6-6
cdr3_nt: TGTGCCAGCAGTTATAATGGAATGAACACTGAAGCTTTCTTT
cdr3_aa: CASSYNGMNTEAFF

j_call: TRBJ1-1
cdr3_length: 13
d_call: .
clone_size: .
v_call: TRBV9
cdr3_nt: TGTGCCAGCAGCGTTGAGGGGGACACTGAAGCTTTCTTT
cdr3_aa: CASSVEGDTEAFF

j_call: TRBJ2-1
cdr3_length: 15
d_call: TRBD1
clone_size: .
v_call: TRBV24-1
cdr3_nt: TGTGCCACCAGGGGGACAGGGGGCAGCTACAATGAGCAGTTCTTC
cdr3_aa: CATRGTGGSYNEQFF

j_call: TRBJ1-3
cdr3_length: 17
d_call: .
clone_size: few
v_call: TRBV28
cdr3_nt: TGTGCCAGCAGTTTTCCCGCTCCAGAGGGAGCTGGAAACACCATATATTTT
cdr3_aa: CASSFPAPEGAGNTIYF

j_call: TRBJ1-1
cdr3_length: 14
d_call: .
clone_size: few
v_call: TRBV3-1/TRBV3-2
cdr3_nt: TGTGCCAGCAGCCAAGGAGGGGGATGGCCTGAAGCTTTCTTT
cdr3_aa: CASSQGGGWPEAFF

j_call: TRBJ1-2
cdr3_length: 14
d_call: .
clone_size: .
v_call: TRBV7-9
cdr3_nt: TGTGCCAGCAGCTTAGTGGGGCGTAACTATGGCTACACCTTC
cdr3_aa: CASSLVGRNYGYTF

j_call: TRBJ1-4
cdr3_length: 13
d_call: .
clone_size: .
v_call: TRBV2
cdr3_nt: TGTGCCAGCAGTGAACGGGAGTTGGAAAAACTGTTTTTT
cdr3_aa: CASSERELEKLFF